A selection of T cell receptor beta chains follows, all from one sample in a study of blood T cell repertoires in COVID-19. The assay was immunoSEQ multiplex PCR, and TCRdb's table has in-frame clones only and misses some. The sample carries about 400,000 clones, more than 75% recorded once. Sequenced sample: PBMCs or T cells enriched from blood (not recorded which). All receptors come from a young woman with acute COVID-19. Both conserved end residues are part of each CDR3. D genes are given only for firm matches. Some rows have no size entry. The others give once, few or many, or a class for an expanded clone.

v_gene	abundance	d_gene	j_gene	CDR3nt	CDR3aa
TRBV10-1	.	.	TRBJ1-1	TGCGCCAGCAGTGTCGGGGGAACTGAAGCTTTCTTT	CASSVGGTEAFF
TRBV3-1/TRBV3-2	.	.	TRBJ2-5	TGTGCCAGCAGCTTGCGGGGGACAAAAGAGACCCAGTACTTC	CASSLRGTKETQYF
TRBV11-2	few	.	TRBJ2-7	TGTGCCAGCAGCCTGGTGGGGCTTAGGAACGAGCAGTACTTC	CASSLVGLRNEQYF
TRBV4-2	.	TRBD1	TRBJ1-2	TGTGCCAGCAGCCAAGCAACACAGGGGAACTATGGCTACACCTTC	CASSQATQGNYGYTF
TRBV19	.	.	TRBJ1-5	TGTGCCAGTACCCAGTCAGGGCGAAGCAATCAGCCCCAGCATTTT	CASTQSGRSNQPQHF
TRBV3-1/TRBV3-2	once	TRBD2	TRBJ2-5	TGTGCCACCAATGGGCCTAGCGGGGCGTGGTACCAAGAGACCCAGTACTTC	CATNGPSGAWYQETQYF
TRBV19	.	TRBD1	TRBJ1-6	TGTGCCAGTAGTATCGGACAGGGGGTCGATTCACCCCTCCACTTT	CASSIGQGVDSPLHF
TRBV11-2	.	.	TRBJ1-3	TGTGCCAGCAGCTTAGCAGGGCTGCGAAACACCATATATTTT	CASSLAGLRNTIYF
TRBV10-3	.	.	TRBJ2-7	TGTGCCATCAGTGCGGTGAACGAGCAGTACTTC	CAISAVNEQYF
TRBV9	.	.	TRBJ2-1	TGTGCCAGCAGCGGAACAGGGACTGAGCAGTTCTTC	CASSGTGTEQFF
TRBV18	.	.	TRBJ2-3	TGTGCCAGCTCACCACACAGGGTTGATACGCAGTATTTT	CASSPHRVDTQYF
TRBV6-5	.	TRBD2	TRBJ2-2	TGTGCCAGCAGAGATAGCGGGGGGAACACCGGGGAGCTGTTTTTT	CASRDSGGNTGELFF
TRBV28	.	.	TRBJ1-1	TGTGCCAGCAGTCCCAGACAGGCGAACACTGAAGCTTTCTTT	CASSPRQANTEAFF
TRBV18	.	TRBD2	TRBJ2-5	TGTGCCAGCTCCCCCACGACTAGCGGGGACCAAGAGACCCAGTACTTC	CASSPTTSGDQETQYF
TRBV4-1	.	.	TRBJ1-4	TGCGCCAGCAGCCCCCAATACAGGGAGGGAGAAAAACTGTTTTTT	CASSPQYREGEKLFF
TRBV28	.	TRBD1	TRBJ2-7	TGTGCCAGCCTTGACAGGGGCCAGCCCTACGAGCAGTACTTC	CASLDRGQPYEQYF
TRBV11-3	.	TRBD2	TRBJ2-7	TGTGCCAGCAGGTCGGTAGCGGGGGGGCGCGTCCACGAGCAGTACTTC	CASRSVAGGRVHEQYF
TRBV5-7	.	TRBD1	TRBJ2-5	TGTGCCAGCAGCCTGCACTGGGACAGGGGGCTCGAGACCCAGTACTTC	CASSLHWDRGLETQYF